This TCR beta chain derives from a study of blood T cell repertoires in COVID-19. At the level of the study: COVID-19 samples from acute and convalescent phases originated in the United States, Italy and Spain. PBMCs, B-cell-depleted T cells, or T cells were the source of the cDNA or gDNA that made up the material.

The ends were cut back, 4 bases at V and 9 bases at J, with 10 bases in the middle. The germline gives CDR1 SQVTM, CDR2 ANQGSEA. The CDR3 covers 11 residues. Measured with immunoSEQ multiplex PCR; TCRdb has only the in-frame clones, and not every one. The data hold roughly 100,000 clones, with over 70% observed a single time. The rearrangement uses TRBV29-1 and TRBJ2-4; possibly TRBD2 for D (6 bases). Sequencing used peripheral blood. The TCR sequence derives from a man in his 60s with acute or convalescent COVID-19. CDR3 coding DNA: TGCAGCGTTGTCGGGGGAGGCATTCAGTACTTC. This encodes CSVVGGGIQYF.